This T cell receptor beta chain stems from a study of yellow fever vaccine responses in identical twins. Broader study findings: Twins reportedly showed a vaccine T cell response that seemed partly convergent and partly personalized.

MiXCR, run by TCRdb on the RT-PCR reads, gives a single entry per CDR3 protein. In the table there are about 18,000 distinct CDR3 sequences, roughly two thirds of which are singletons. For this clonotype: Its antigen is unidentified.

Germline V gene lookup returns CDR1 LGHDT and CDR2 YNNKEL (reference sequence). This CDR3 region has 15 residues. The V gene end was trimmed by 4 bases and the J gene end by 4 bases; junction bases not matched to a gene: 7. The receptor was derived from a young woman who received the yellow fever vaccine. The sample consisted of T cells from blood (PBMCs), unsorted or a sorted subset (not recorded which), taken before or after yellow fever vaccination (not recorded which). The V call is TRBV3-1, the J call TRBJ1-1, with 9 bases matching TRBD1. This chain's CDR3 is CASSPVGQGGTEAFF. DNA for the CDR3: TGTGCCAGCAGCCCCGTGGGACAGGGCGGCACTGAAGCTTTCTTT.